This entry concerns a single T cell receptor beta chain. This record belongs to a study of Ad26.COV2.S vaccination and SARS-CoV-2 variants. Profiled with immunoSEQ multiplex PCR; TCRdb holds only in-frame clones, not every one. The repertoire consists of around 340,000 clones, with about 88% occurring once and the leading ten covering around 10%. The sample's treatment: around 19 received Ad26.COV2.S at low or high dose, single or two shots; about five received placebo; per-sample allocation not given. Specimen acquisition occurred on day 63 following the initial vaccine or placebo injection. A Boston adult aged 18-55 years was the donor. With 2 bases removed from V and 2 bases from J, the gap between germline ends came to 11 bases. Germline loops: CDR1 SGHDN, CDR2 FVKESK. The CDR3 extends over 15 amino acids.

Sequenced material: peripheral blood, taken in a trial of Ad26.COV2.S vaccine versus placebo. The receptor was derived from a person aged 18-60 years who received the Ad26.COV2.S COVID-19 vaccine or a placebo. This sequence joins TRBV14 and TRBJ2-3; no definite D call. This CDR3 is CASSQLSSFTDTQYF. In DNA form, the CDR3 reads TGTGCCAGCAGCCAACTCAGTAGTTTCACAGATACGCAGTATTTT.